The clone carrying this TCR delta chain was observed a few times. Antigen: not known. Since a far larger clone is one base different, this is likely a read error. The same CDR3 is also encoded by other DNA sequences in this sample. Flow sorting of PBMC yielded separate Vgamma9/Vdelta2+ and Vdelta2-negative gammadelta T cell populations for bulk repertoire analysis. Each sorted gammadelta sample had TRG and TRD chains sequenced. TCRdb ran CATT on the multiplex PCR reads. Among about 57,000 delta-chain clones listed, around 1.7% were seen once. The length of the CDR3 is 24 residues. V was shortened by 3 bases and J by 0 bases, with 38 bases between the two germline ends. CDR1 and CDR2 (germline): TSWWSYY, QGS. The data are from a study of γδ T cells in repeated Plasmodium falciparum infection. Study information: Four controlled malaria infections with P. falciparum NF54 spanned about 600 days. Study-level results: Vdelta2-negative gammadelta repertoires appeared less diverse and less shared in Malian than Australian children. Vgamma9/Vdelta2+ T cells showed a stable polyclonal repertoire with shared TCRgamma sequences.

The material sequenced was gamma-delta T cells from blood. This chain links TRDV1 with TRDJ1; the D gene is possibly TRDD3 (8 bases). TCRdb supplies no J gene; here it was assigned by aligning the nucleotide sequence to germline. This clonotype was obtained from a pool of human donors (malaria-infected and uninfected, not separated). The CDR3 DNA follows: TGTGCTCTTGGGGATCTTCCTAGGGTCGATGCGCTGGGGGACACCGAACGCAACACCGATAAACTCATCTTT. The encoded protein is CALGDLPRVDALGDTERNTDKLIF.